The 18 T cell receptor beta chains reported below all come from one sample, sequenced in a study of human T cells and chemical hapten exposure. TCRdb re-derived calls from the RACE reads in MiXCR, one entry per CDR3 protein. This sample has about 42,000 distinct CDR3 sequences, with more than 8.5% found just once. Time point of the sample: patch test 2, 6 weeks after DPC sensitization. The treatment denotes: therapeutic diphenylcyclopropenone sensitization with weekly scalp DPC. Sequencing used whole blood, obtained in connection with sensitization to the hapten diphenylcyclopropenone (DPC). All receptors come from a woman aged 40-49 years with alopecia areata. Some clones in this sample may be carry-over from other donors' samples.

There are many counts of this clonotype. The germline gene is not matched at one end of the junction; a read error may be the cause. The chain has TRBV12-3 or TRBV12-4 and TRBJ2-5, with 9 bases aligning to TRBD1. This CDR3 region has 15 residues. The chain's CDR3 is CASSTDRGTQGTQYF. The CDR3 nucleotides are TGTGCCAGCAGCACCGACAGGGGGACTCAAGGGACCCAGTACTTC.

This clonotype came up many times. This sequence joins TRBV6-1 and TRBJ2-7, with no clear D. CDR1 and CDR2 from the germline V gene are MNHNS and SASEGT. The CDR3 spans 12 residues. Trimming took off 7 bases at V and 2 bases at J, with 9 bases between the two ends. The CDR3 coding sequence is TGTGCCAGCACCTCAGCCACCTACGAGCAGTACTTC. Translation gives CASTSATYEQYF.

This clonotype was detected many times. The V call is TRBV28, the J call TRBJ1-1; weak D call: TRBD1 (5 bases). Trimming removed 3 bases at V and 10 bases at J, with 9 bases between. From germline, CDR1 is MDHEN and CDR2 SYDVKM. This CDR3 has 11 amino acids. The CDR3 nucleotides read TGTGCCAGCAGTTTCTGGGGGAGAGCTTTCTTT. As protein: CASSFWGRAFF.

V and J are TRBV30 and TRBJ2-7; weak D call: TRBD2 (6 bases). CDR1 and CDR2 from the germline V gene are GTSNPN and SVGIG (reference sequence). V was shortened by 5 bases and J by 3 bases, with 11 bases between the two germline ends. This CDR3 comprises 12 residues. In nucleotides, the CDR3 is TGTGCCTGGGGCGGGGTCCGCTACGAGCAGTACTTC. Translation gives CAWGGVRYEQYF.

Points on this clonotype: A much larger clone differs from this one at a single base, so this may be a read error. The rearrangement links TRBV20-1 to TRBJ2-5; D is tentatively TRBD1 or TRBD2 (5 bases each). The length of the CDR3 is 14 residues. Germline loops: CDR1 DFQATT, CDR2 SNEGSKA (reference sequence). The DNA of the CDR3 is TGCGGTGCTCGGGATGGGACCGAACAAGAGACCCAGTACTTC. Its protein product is CGARDGTEQETQYF.

This clonotype occurred many times. The genes are TRBV29-1 and TRBJ2-5; TRBD2 aligns across 8 bases. Germline trimming cut 0 bases from V and 1 base from J; bases unmatched to any gene: 4. The CDR3 runs 15 residues. Germline V gene data show CDR1 as SQVTM and CDR2 as ANQGSEA. The CDR3 protein is CSVEEGGGFQETQYF. The CDR3 coding sequence is TGCAGCGTTGAAGAAGGCGGGGGGTTCCAAGAGACCCAGTACTTC.

This clonotype was observed a handful of times. The chain joins TRBV5-1 to TRBJ1-1; D is uncertain. Trimming left V 0 bases short and J 5 bases short, with 8 bases between. Germline CDR1 is SGHRS and CDR2 is YFSETQ. The CDR3 length is 13 residues. The CDR3 is CASSLDAKTEAFF. The CDR3, as DNA: TGCGCCAGCAGCTTGGACGCGAAGACTGAAGCTTTCTTT. Using reference TRBV5-1 and TRBJ1-1 for the parts outside the CDR3, the full variable domain is KAGVTQTPRYLIKTRGQQVTLSCSPISGHRSVSWYQQTPGQGLQFLFEYFSETQRNKGNFPGRFSGRQFSNSRSEMNVSTLELGDSALYLCASSLDAKTEAFFGQGTRLTVV.

This clonotype was seen repeatedly, ten times or more. The chain joins TRBV28 to TRBJ2-3; D remains unclear. V shed 7 bases and J shed 9 bases, with 17 bases lying between them. The CDR3 spans 13 residues. Germline CDR1 and CDR2: MDHEN and SYDVKM. CDR3 region: CASTSLPVRTQYF. CDR3 DNA sequence: TGTGCCAGCACCAGTTTACCCGTGAGGACGCAGTATTTT.

This clonotype has at least ten counts. This chain uses TRBV6-2 or TRBV6-3 with TRBJ2-5; D is uncertain. Germline V gives CDR1 MNHEY, CDR2 SVGEGT. The CDR3 runs to 12 residues. Trimming shortened V by 4 bases and J by 2 bases, and 5 bases separated the two germline ends. DNA of the CDR3: TGTGCCAGCAGTTCAAGGCAAGAGACCCAGTACTTC. Amino acid sequence: CASSSRQETQYF.

This clonotype was recorded many times. The genes are TRBV29-1 and TRBJ1-1, with 7 bases aligning to TRBD1. Germline CDR1 and CDR2: SQVTM and ANQGSEA. V dropped 4 bases and J dropped 1; count of bases not matched to a gene: 3. This CDR3 has 13 residues. The CDR3 DNA sequence: TGCAGCGTTGGAACAGGGGCGAACACTGAAGCTTTCTTT. It specifies CSVGTGANTEAFF.

This clonotype was observed many times. The chain employs TRBV4-3 and TRBJ2-1; the D gene is possibly TRBD2 (7 bases). Germline V gene data show CDR1 as LGHNA and CDR2 as YSLEER. CDR3 size: 16 residues. The V and J ends lost 0 bases and 4 bases respectively, with 13 bases between them. CDR3 nucleotides: TGCGCCAGCAGCCAAGATCTACAGGGAGGGTACAATGAGCAGTTCTTC. It translates to CASSQDLQGGYNEQFF.

This clonotype is categorized as large. The V and J genes are TRBV4-1 and TRBJ2-5, with 7 bases identical to TRBD2. CDR1 and CDR2 from the germline V gene are MGHRA and YSYEKL. This CDR3 has 15 residues. Germline trimming cut 4 bases from V and 2 bases from J; bases unmatched to any gene: 7. DNA of the CDR3: TGCGCCAGCAGCCGGGATAGCGGGCCACAAGAGACCCAGTACTTC. Translating it yields CASSRDSGPQETQYF.

For this clonotype: A read error may be the cause here, since a much bigger clone is one base away. V and J are TRBV9 and TRBJ2-1; 14 bases are a match to TRBD2. CDR1 is SGDLS, CDR2 YYNGEE, per germline. This CDR3 contains 17 residues. In DNA, the CDR3 is TGTGCCAACAGCCCCCGACCGGGACTAGCGGGGGACAATGAGCAGTTCTTC. As protein: CANSPRPGLAGDNEQFF.

This sequence joins TRBV27 and TRBJ1-5; D ambiguous. The CDR3 covers 13 residues. Trimming cost V 5 bases and J 11 bases, with 16 bases left between them. CDR1 is MNHEY and CDR2 is SMNVEV in the germline V gene (reference sequence). CDR3 sequence (DNA): TGTGCCAGCAGTACTGGACCGACCAATGCCCAGCATTTT. Translated: CASSTGPTNAQHF.

This clonotype was recorded at least ten times. The chain combines TRBV6-4 with TRBJ2-3; D remains unclear. There are 13 residues in the CDR3. From germline, CDR1 is MRHNA and CDR2 SNTAGT. V lost 5 bases and J 0 bases, leaving 6 bases between the germline ends. As DNA, the CDR3 is TGTGCCAGCAGTCAAAGTAGCACAGATACGCAGTATTTT. This encodes CASSQSSTDTQYF.

This clonotype came up many times. The chain is built from TRBV5-5 and TRBJ2-7; the match to TRBD1 covers 8 bases. The germline V gene has CDR1 SGHKS and CDR2 YYEKEE (reference sequence). Losses at the gene ends were 4 bases for V and 1 base for J; bases not matched to a gene: 10. This CDR3 comprises 16 residues. The CDR3 spells CASSGTPDRDSYEQYF. The CDR3 nucleotides are TGTGCCAGCAGCGGAACTCCGGACAGGGATTCCTACGAGCAGTACTTC.

In regard to this clonotype: This could be a read error, since a much larger clone is one nucleotide away. The chain combines TRBV5-1 with TRBJ1-2; D unclear. This CDR3 spans 13 amino acids. CDR1 SGHRS and CDR2 YFSETQ come from the germline V gene. DNA of the CDR3: TGCGTCAGCAGCCGCAGTCTTAACTATGGCTACACCTTC. This sequence encodes CVSSRSLNYGYTF.

In regard to this clonotype: Just one base apart from a much larger clone, this may be a read error. The rearrangement links TRBV6-2 or TRBV6-3 to TRBJ2-3; D is perhaps TRBD1 or TRBD2 (6 bases each). The CDR3 has 14 residues. Germline CDR1 and CDR2: MNHEY and SVGEGT. CDR3 amino acids: CTSRNPGGGNTQYF. In DNA, the CDR3 is TGTACCAGCAGAAATCCCGGGGGCGGGAATACGCAGTATTTT.